The 10 T cell receptor beta chains listed next were all sequenced from one sample in a study of blood T cell repertoires in COVID-19. Libraries were prepared by immunoSEQ multiplex PCR; TCRdb keeps only in-frame clonotypes and omits some of them. Of tens of thousands of clones in the sample, approximately 85% were seen once. The sequencing input was peripheral blood. The receptors stem from a man in his sixties or seventies with acute or convalescent COVID-19.

CDR3 coding DNA: TGTGCCAGCAGTCCGGCCAGGCAGGAAAAACTGTTTTTT. Translating gives CASSPARQEKLFF. The V and J genes are TRBV6-2 or TRBV6-3 and TRBJ1-4; D is uncertain. The CDR3 runs 13 residues. Germline assignment: CDR1 MNHEY and CDR2 SVGEGT. V dropped 5 bases and J dropped 8 bases, with 12 bases sitting between them.

V and J are TRBV21-1 and TRBJ1-3; the DNA was not compared with TRBD1, the D call given in the table. TRBV21-1 is an annotated pseudogene. The CDR3 totals 15 residues. The CDR3 DNA sequence: TGTGCCAGCAGCAAGGGACAGGGGGCTGGAAACACCATATATTTT. This encodes CASSKGQGAGNTIYF.

The V gene is TRBV9, the J gene TRBJ2-3; 13 bases agree with TRBD2. The CDR3 consists of 17 residues. Germline trimming cut 2 bases from V and 2 bases from J; bases unmatched to any gene: 5. The germline V gene encodes CDR1 SGDLS and CDR2 YYNGEE. The chain's CDR3 is CASSVGGLAGSTDTQYF. The DNA for the CDR3 is TGTGCCAGCAGCGTCGGGGGACTAGCGGGATCCACAGATACGCAGTATTTT.

The chain employs TRBV20-1 and TRBJ1-2, with D perhaps matching TRBD1 (6 bases). This CDR3 is built from 11 residues. CDR1 is DFQATT, CDR2 SNEGSKA, per germline (reference sequence). CDR3 nucleotide sequence: TGCATGGGAGGGGGGGCCTATGGCTACACCTTC. It codes for CMGGGAYGYTF.

The CDR3 DNA sequence: TGCGCCAGCAGTGGGCCGGGATCGAACACTGAAGCTTTCTTT. Translating gives CASSGPGSNTEAFF. V usage is TRBV10-1 and J usage is TRBJ1-1, with no clear D. Per the germline V gene, CDR1 is WNHNN and CDR2 is SYGVQD (reference sequence). Trimming pared 4 bases from V and 1 base from J, leaving 10 bases between. The CDR3 length is 14 residues.

This clone appeared once. The chain employs TRBV6-1 and TRBJ2-1; D unresolved. CDR1 and CDR2 from the germline V gene are MNHNS and SASEGT. V was shortened by 3 bases and J by 15 bases, with 15 bases between the two germline ends. The CDR3 has 12 amino acids. CDR3 coding DNA: TGTGCCAGCAGTGACGCCCCCGGGTATCCGTTCTTC. Its protein product is CASSDAPGYPFF.

The chain carries TRBV6-4 and TRBJ2-3; D perhaps matches TRBD2 (5 bases). The germline gives CDR1 MRHNA, CDR2 SNTAGT. The CDR3 is made up of 13 amino acids. V was trimmed by 3 bases and J by 1 base, leaving 5 bases between them. This CDR3 reads CASSEGGTDTQYF. As DNA, the CDR3 is TGTGCCAGCAGTGAGGGAGGCACAGATACGCAGTATTTT.

This clone has a count of ten or more. The J gene is TRBJ2-1, the V gene TRBV6-5; weak D call: TRBD1 (6 bases). Germline assignment: CDR1 MNHEY and CDR2 SVGAGI. This CDR3 contains 14 residues. V lost 6 bases to trimming and J lost 1 base, with 10 bases between them. The CDR3 sequence is CASSLQGSYNEQFF. CDR3 DNA: TGTGCCAGCAGCCTACAGGGATCCTACAATGAGCAGTTCTTC.

V usage is TRBV2 and J usage is TRBJ2-7; D may be TRBD2 (6 bases). V was shortened by 7 bases and J by 6 bases, with 13 bases between the two germline ends. Germline V gene data show CDR1 as SNHLY and CDR2 as FYNNEI. The CDR3 sequence is 12 residues long. CDR3 residues: CASTGTVGEQYF. The CDR3 region has the DNA TGTGCCAGCACCGGGACTGTCGGCGAGCAGTACTTC. The whole variable domain, filled in from reference TRBV2 and TRBJ2-7, reads EPEVTQTPSHQVTQMGQEVILRCVPISNHLYFYWYRQILGQKVEFLVSFYNNEISEKSEIFDDQFSVERPDGSNFTLKIRSTKLEDSAMYFCASTGTVGEQYFGPGTRLTVT.

The chain joins TRBV2 to TRBJ2-3; the D gene is possibly TRBD1 (6 bases). Germline CDR1 SNHLY, CDR2 FYNNEI. V lost 4 bases, J lost 4 bases, and 15 bases lay in between. There are 15 residues in the CDR3. The CDR3 sequence: CASSVLTGLADTQYF. The CDR3 nucleotides read TGTGCCAGCAGTGTATTAACAGGGCTGGCAGATACGCAGTATTTT.